This entry features one T cell receptor (beta chain) sequence. This clonotype was recorded at least ten times. This clone's antigen is unknown. Base qualities are not at hand, and no much larger clone is one base apart. These data come from a study of T-cell reconstitution after alpha-beta-depleted transplantation in children (TCRdb year 2016). About the study as a whole: Using TCR repertoire profiling, the study quantitatively followed how T-cell immune reconstitution unfolded in children after TCRalphabeta/CD19-depleted allogeneic hematopoietic cell transplantation.

For CDR1 and CDR2, the germline V gene lists MDHEN and SYDVKM. The cysteine opens and the phenylalanine closes a CDR3 of 17 amino acids. The only DNA kept is the CDR3, 51 bases in frame from the first base. V has 3 bases trimmed and J has 4 bases trimmed; junction bases matching no gene number 10. Libraries were constructed by PCR. The sequencer listed for this sample is Illumina HiSeq 2500. TCR libraries were prepared with molecular barcoding, using unique molecular identifiers to normalize TCRbeta repertoire quantification. TCRdb redid the processing of the public reads, applying fastp at Q25 and MiXCR, and retained in-frame beta chains. Duplicate CDR3 protein sequences are folded into a single record with the most common DNA and genes. For this sample there are fewer than 350,000 distinct CDR3 sequences; nearly 8% appear just once. The top ten clonotypes cover approximately 9.6% of the sample. General study outcomes and caveats: The apparently early alphabetaT-cell count recovery about two months after transplant was reportedly dependent on only several hundred rapidly expanded clones derived from non-depleted graft cells. Over subsequent months, a decline in hyperexpanded clone frequencies was noted, and after one year, T-cell counts and TCRbeta diversity were mostly ascribed to newly produced T cells. In some patients, the high TCRbeta diversity seen at day 60 was put down to recipient T cells and intrathymic progenitors that had survived conditioning.

This sample's treatment or condition label indicates: allogeneic hematopoietic cell transplantation with graft depleted of TCRalphabeta T cells and CD19 B cells. TCRalphabeta/CD19-depleted allogeneic hematopoietic cell grafts were given to the transplant recipients, all of whom were children. The sample consisted of peripheral blood, taken 360 days after TCRalphabeta/CD19-depleted stem cell transplant. This receptor was taken from a female patient aged 2 to 10 who had a stem cell transplant for Fanconi anemia, so the T cells may come from the graft donor. The V gene is TRBV28 and the J gene is TRBJ2-5, and 11 junctional nucleotides match TRBD2. The nucleotide sequence is given as TGTGCCAGCAGTTTCATCTTAGCGGGAGGGCCTAGAGAGACCCAGTACTTC. Its translation is CASSFILAGGPRETQYF.